Each of the 17 T cell receptor beta chains below was sequenced from the same sample in a study of molecular identifiers for immune sequencing clone quantification. TCRdb itself ran the PCR reads through MiXCR, one entry per CDR3 protein. The sample has 40,000 to 50,000 distinct CDR3 sequences, 15% to 20% seen once; the top ten hold more than 0.9%. The specimen was naive CD8+ T cells from blood, with Jurkat cell RNA spiked in. Indicated subset: FACS-sorted CD8+CD4-CCR7+CD45RA+ naive T cells. These receptors were taken from a human donor in good health. Some libraries in this study had Jurkat cell RNA spiked in.

This clonotype was counted many times. The rearrangement joins TRBV29-1 to TRBJ1-1; no clear D. The V gene lost 5 bases and the J gene lost 0 bases, with 7 bases spanning the gap. Germline-derived CDR1 and CDR2 are SQVTM and ANQGSEA. The CDR3 length is 12 residues. The CDR3 is CSVFGVNTEAFF. The CDR3 nucleotides read TGCAGCGTTTTCGGGGTGAACACTGAAGCTTTCTTT.

This clonotype showed up many times. The chain recombines TRBV6-5 with TRBJ2-3; 12 bases map to TRBD2. CDR1 is MNHEY, CDR2 SVGAGI, per germline. This CDR3 spans 16 amino acids. V lost 4 bases to trimming and J lost 4 bases; unmatched junction nucleotides: 6. CDR3 loop: CASSSLAGGHPDTQYF. CDR3 DNA: TGTGCCAGCAGTTCCCTAGCGGGGGGGCACCCAGATACGCAGTATTTT.

This clonotype was observed many times. The V and J genes are TRBV3-1 and TRBJ2-5; 9 bases are shared with TRBD2. Germline CDR1 reads LGHDT; CDR2 reads YNNKEL (reference sequence). This CDR3 has 13 residues. With V trimmed by 8 bases and J by 3 bases, 4 bases remained unmatched. The CDR3 is CASGQRGEETQYF. The CDR3 DNA follows: TGTGCCAGCGGGCAGCGGGGGGAAGAGACCCAGTACTTC.

The chain couples TRBV20-1 to TRBJ2-3; TRBD2 might be the D (5 bases). V was cut by 0 bases and J by 1 base, with 5 bases left in between. The CDR3 runs to 13 residues. Germline V gene data show CDR1 as DFQATT and CDR2 as SNEGSKA (reference sequence). Written as DNA, the CDR3 is TGCAGTGCTAGAGAGAGGGGCACAGATACGCAGTATTTT. This encodes CSARERGTDTQYF.

This clonotype was seen at least ten times. The rearrangement links TRBV28 to TRBJ2-7, with D perhaps TRBD2 (6 bases). The CDR3 has 15 residues. Germline CDR1 and CDR2: MDHEN and SYDVKM. The ends were cut back, 2 bases at V and 0 bases at J, with 11 bases in the middle. Here the CDR3 reads CASSLPAGGSYEQYF. CDR3 nucleotide sequence: TGTGCCAGCAGTTTACCCGCCGGGGGCTCCTACGAGCAGTACTTC.

The sample holds many counts of this clonotype. The chain combines TRBV19 with TRBJ2-1; TRBD2 agrees at 7 bases. The CDR3 has 15 amino acids. From germline, CDR1 is LNHDA and CDR2 SQIVND (reference sequence). V was pared by 4 bases and J by 0 bases, with 3 bases of the junction left unmatched. CDR3 DNA: TGTGCCAGTAGTAAGGGCGGGAGCTCCTACAATGAGCAGTTCTTC. Amino acids: CASSKGGSSYNEQFF.

This clonotype was detected ten times or more. This rearrangement joins TRBV6-2 or TRBV6-3 to TRBJ2-3; 7 nucleotides match TRBD2. The CDR3 totals 15 residues. Germline V gene data show CDR1 as MNHEY and CDR2 as SVGEGT. The J segment lost 0 bases and the V segment lost 2 bases, leaving 2 bases of the junction unmatched. CDR3 nucleotides: TGTGCCAGCAGTTACACTAGCGTAAGCACAGATACGCAGTATTTT. Its protein is CASSYTSVSTDTQYF.

In its sample, this clonotype was seen a few times. A much larger clone lies one base from this, so it may be a read error. The chain employs TRBV3-1 and TRBJ2-2; the D is unclear. CDR3 length: 13 amino acids. Germline V gives CDR1 LGHDT, CDR2 YNNKEL (reference sequence). The CDR3 loop is CVSSQAGTGELFF. The CDR3 nucleotides are TGTGTCAGCAGCCAAGCAGGCACCGGGGAGCTGTTTTTT.

As for this clonotype: This may stem from a read error, because a much larger clone lies one nucleotide away. The chain carries TRBV19 and TRBJ2-2; 11 positions agree with TRBD2. Germline V CDR1 and CDR2: LNHDA, SQIVND (reference sequence). This CDR3 contains 20 residues. The DNA of the CDR3 is TGTGCCAGTAGTATGCCCTCACTAGCGGGGGACCTACGTGGCACCGGGGAGCCGTTTTTT. It is translated as CASSMPSLAGDLRGTGEPFF.

By share, this clonotype ranks as medium-sized. The rearrangement joins TRBV6-6 to TRBJ2-3; no clear D gene. The ends were cut back, 2 bases at V and 4 bases at J, with 7 bases in the middle. Germline V CDR1 and CDR2: MNHNY, SVGAGI (reference sequence). The CDR3 runs to 13 residues. CDR3 sequence (DNA): TGTGCCAGCAGTTACCCGGGCTCAGATACGCAGTATTTT. Amino acids: CASSYPGSDTQYF.

This clonotype is medium-sized by share. The CDR3 sequence: CASSLPLAGEVTDTQYF. The CDR3 DNA follows: TGTGCCAGCAGCTTACCACTAGCGGGAGAAGTCACAGATACGCAGTATTTT. The chain has TRBV7-2 and TRBJ2-3; 11 nucleotides agree with TRBD2. This CDR3 is built from 17 residues. Germline CDR1 and CDR2: SGHTA and FQGNSA. V shed 2 bases, J shed 2 bases, and the junction held 6 bases outside the gene matches.

This clonotype was found many times. V gene TRBV18 combines with J gene TRBJ2-6, with D unclear. The CDR3 is 16 amino acids. CDR1 is KGHSH, CDR2 LQKENI, per germline. V dropped 2 bases and J dropped 3 bases, with 11 bases sitting between them. The CDR3 is CASSPTSIGGANVLTF. CDR3 bases: TGTGCCAGCTCACCAACATCTATCGGTGGGGCCAACGTCCTGACTTTC.

Ten or more counts support this clonotype. The rearrangement joins TRBV27 to TRBJ2-7; D possibly corresponds to TRBD2 (6 bases). The germline V and J ends were trimmed by 5 bases and 3 bases, with 11 bases remaining between them. This CDR3 is 13 amino acids long. Germline values: CDR1 MNHEY, CDR2 SMNVEV (reference sequence). Here the CDR3 reads CASSRGSNYEQYF. For the CDR3, the DNA is TGTGCCAGCAGTCGGGGGAGTAACTACGAGCAGTACTTC.

V usage is TRBV6-5 and J usage is TRBJ2-1; 9 positions agree with TRBD2. The germline V gene encodes CDR1 MNHEY and CDR2 SVGAGI. CDR3 size: 16 residues. The V segment lost 2 bases and the J segment 7 bases; nucleotides outside the gene matches: 9. DNA of the CDR3: TGTGCCAGCAGTTACCCCAAGCGGGGGGAGGGGAATGAGCAGTTCTTC. It encodes CASSYPKRGEGNEQFF.

This clonotype was observed at least ten times. This sequence joins TRBV9 and TRBJ2-3; D might be TRBD2 (5 bases). The V end was cut by 3 bases, the J end by 2 bases, with 13 bases between. CDR3 length: 15 amino acids. From germline, CDR1 is SGDLS and CDR2 YYNGEE. The DNA for the CDR3 is TGTGCCAGCAGCGCTACGGGATTCCACACAGATACGCAGTATTTT. Its protein is CASSATGFHTDTQYF.

This clonotype was seen many times. The CDR3 reads CATKLNWGDYYNEQFF. The CDR3 DNA sequence: TGCGCCACAAAGCTTAATTGGGGGGATTATTACAATGAGCAGTTCTTC. The chain carries TRBV5-1 and TRBJ2-1; possibly TRBD2 for D (6 bases). V lost 9 bases and J 4 bases, leaving 23 bases between the germline ends. Germline V gene sequence: CDR1 SGHRS, CDR2 YFSETQ. The CDR3 is 16 residues long.

This clonotype has ten or more counts. The J gene is TRBJ2-7, the V gene TRBV19; D may be TRBD1 or TRBD2 (5 bases each). V dropped 6 bases and J dropped 3 bases, with 18 bases sitting between them. CDR1 and CDR2 from the germline V gene are LNHDA and SQIVND (reference sequence). The CDR3 extends over 15 amino acids. CDR3 region: CASRVTGTPLYEQYF. The CDR3 region has the DNA TGTGCCAGTAGAGTAACCGGGACGCCCCTCTACGAGCAGTACTTC.